One and the same sample provided the 14 T cell receptor beta chains below, sequenced in a study of T-cell reconstitution after alpha-beta-depleted transplantation in children. Unique molecular identifiers were used in preparing the TCRbeta library. TCRdb called the PCR reads again in MiXCR, with one record for every CDR3 protein. The sample holds about 980,000 distinct CDR3 sequences; roughly 29% are singletons and the top ten take 28%. The source material was PBMCs, mostly from graft donor cells, sampled 360 days after TCRalphabeta/CD19-depleted stem cell transplant. Receptors were obtained from a boy in the first two years of life who had a stem cell transplant for SCID, so the T cells may come from the graft donor.

V and J are TRBV12-3 or TRBV12-4 and TRBJ2-4; possible D gene TRBD2, 5 bases. V was cut by 3 bases and J by 7 bases, with 13 bases left in between. The length of the CDR3 is 14 residues. In DNA form, the CDR3 reads TGTGCCAGCAGTTTGAAGGCGGGTAGGAACATTCAGTACTTC. Translation: CASSLKAGRNIQYF.

A few counts support this clonotype. This chain joins TRBV5-1 and TRBJ1-1; TRBD1 matches 9 bases. The CDR3 is 16 amino acids. Germline trimming cut 4 bases from V and 4 bases from J; bases unmatched to any gene: 11. The V gene's germline CDR1 is SGHRS and CDR2 YFSETQ. The DNA for the CDR3 is TGCGCCAGCAGCGTATACAGGGGGCGCGGGGGCACTGAAGCTTTCTTT. Its translation is CASSVYRGRGGTEAFF.

This clonotype has a handful of counts. The V call is TRBV12-3 or TRBV12-4, the J call TRBJ1-2; D is perhaps TRBD1 (6 bases). Trimming took off 5 bases at V and 7 bases at J, with 20 bases between the two ends. This CDR3 has 15 amino acids. This chain's CDR3 is CASSPRRGHPTGYTF. CDR3 DNA sequence: TGTGCCAGCAGTCCTCGACGGGGGCACCCTACTGGCTACACCTTC.

V usage is TRBV29-1 and J usage is TRBJ1-2; D gene ambiguous. Germline V gives CDR1 SQVTM, CDR2 ANQGSEA. The V gene lost 2 bases and the J gene lost 4 bases, with 8 bases spanning the gap. This CDR3 region has 12 residues. The DNA for the CDR3 is TGCAGCGTTGAAAGGCCAGGCTATGGCTACACCTTC. Translated, it gives CSVERPGYGYTF.

V and J are TRBV12-3 or TRBV12-4 and TRBJ2-4; 7 positions agree with TRBD1. J gave up 4 bases and V 4 bases, and 1 base lay outside the gene matches. CDR3 length: 13 amino acids. The CDR3 protein is CASSSTGKNIQYF. The CDR3 nucleotides read TGTGCCAGCAGTTCGACAGGGAAAAACATTCAGTACTTC.

This clonotype was seen only a few times. V and J are TRBV2 and TRBJ1-2, with 7 positions matching TRBD1. V was clipped by 6 bases and J by 3 bases; unmatched bases: 7. CDR1 is SNHLY, CDR2 FYNNEI, per germline. CDR3 length equals 14 residues. CDR3 in DNA: TGTGCCAGCAGAAAAACCGGGACAGACTATGGCTACACCTTC. This encodes CASRKTGTDYGYTF.

This chain joins TRBV5-1 and TRBJ2-7, with D hard to call. Looked up from germline, CDR1 is SGHRS and CDR2 is YFSETQ. Between the trimmed V and J ends, which lost 0 bases and 3 bases, there was a span of 13 bases. The CDR3 has 15 amino acids. CDR3 DNA sequence: TGCGCCAGCAGCTTGGAACCGGACCGAAACTACGAGCAGTACTTC. It is translated as CASSLEPDRNYEQYF.

This clonotype was counted many times. The chain is built from TRBV18 and TRBJ2-1; D gene ambiguous. Germline CDR1 and CDR2: KGHSH and LQKENI. The CDR3 is 12 amino acids. V dropped 5 bases and J dropped 7 bases, with 9 bases sitting between them. CDR3 protein: CASSSAWNEQFF. CDR3 bases: TGTGCCAGCTCATCGGCCTGGAATGAGCAGTTCTTC.

The chain uses TRBV5-6 and TRBJ1-1, with 7 bases identical to TRBD1. The CDR3 length is 15 residues. Germline values: CDR1 SGHDT, CDR2 YYEEEE. J was trimmed by 3 bases and V by 0 bases; bases with no gene match: 5. This CDR3 reads CASSLDRGTHTEAFF. For the CDR3, the DNA is TGTGCCAGCAGCTTGGACAGGGGAACCCACACTGAAGCTTTCTTT.

This clonotype was detected once. A read error may account for a junction end that differs from germline. This chain joins TRBV4-1 and TRBJ1-1; TRBD1 matches 10 bases. Looked up from germline, CDR1 is MGHRA and CDR2 is YSYEKL. The length of the CDR3 is 16 residues. CDR3 sequence (DNA): TGCGCCAGCGGCCAAGGGGACAGGGGCGCCCATGCTGAAGCTTTCTTT. Its protein is CASGQGDRGAHAEAFF.

This clonotype was detected once. The chain combines TRBV2 with TRBJ2-4; D gene uncertain. V lost 3 bases to trimming and J lost 1 base, with 10 bases between them. The germline V gene has CDR1 SNHLY and CDR2 FYNNEI. The CDR3 is made up of 15 amino acids. The CDR3 here is CASSEATTAKNIQYF. CDR3 sequence (DNA): TGTGCCAGCAGTGAGGCGACAACGGCCAAAAACATTCAGTACTTC.

This clonotype was seen many times. The DNA of the CDR3 is TGTGCCAGCAGCTTATTGGATCTATGGGAGCAGTACTTC. Translated: CASSLLDLWEQYF. V and J are TRBV7-2 and TRBJ2-7, with unresolved D. The CDR3 loop spans 13 amino acids. V lost 2 bases and J lost 7, with 12 bases in between. Per the germline V gene, CDR1 is SGHTA and CDR2 is FQGNSA.

The chain employs TRBV28 and TRBJ1-1, with 8 bases fitting TRBD1. V was pared by 4 bases and J by 6 bases, with 7 bases of the junction left unmatched. Germline V gene lookup returns CDR1 MDHEN and CDR2 SYDVKM. This CDR3 spans 14 amino acids. The CDR3 DNA reads TGTGCCAGCAGTTCCAGGGGGCTTAGTGCTGAAGCTTTCTTT. It specifies CASSSRGLSAEAFF.

The rearrangement uses TRBV24-1 and TRBJ1-1; TRBD1 aligns across 8 bases. Germline loops: CDR1 KGHDR, CDR2 SFDVKD. With V trimmed by 1 base and J by 11 bases, 5 bases remained unmatched. The CDR3 has 13 amino acids. The CDR3 nucleotides read TGTGCCACCAGTGATTTCAGGACAGGGAACGCTTTCTTT. Translating it yields CATSDFRTGNAFF.